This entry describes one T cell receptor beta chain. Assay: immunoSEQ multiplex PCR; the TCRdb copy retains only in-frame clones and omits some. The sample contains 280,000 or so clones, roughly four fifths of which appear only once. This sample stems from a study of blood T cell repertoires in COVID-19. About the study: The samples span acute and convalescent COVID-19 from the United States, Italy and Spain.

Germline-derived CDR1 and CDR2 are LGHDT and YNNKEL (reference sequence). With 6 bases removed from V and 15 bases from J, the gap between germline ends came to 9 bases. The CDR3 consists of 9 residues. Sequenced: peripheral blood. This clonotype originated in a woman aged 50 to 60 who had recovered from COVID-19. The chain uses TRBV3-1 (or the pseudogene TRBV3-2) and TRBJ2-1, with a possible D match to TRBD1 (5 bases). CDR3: CASRPQGFF. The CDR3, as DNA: TGTGCCAGCAGACCCCAGGGGTTCTTC.